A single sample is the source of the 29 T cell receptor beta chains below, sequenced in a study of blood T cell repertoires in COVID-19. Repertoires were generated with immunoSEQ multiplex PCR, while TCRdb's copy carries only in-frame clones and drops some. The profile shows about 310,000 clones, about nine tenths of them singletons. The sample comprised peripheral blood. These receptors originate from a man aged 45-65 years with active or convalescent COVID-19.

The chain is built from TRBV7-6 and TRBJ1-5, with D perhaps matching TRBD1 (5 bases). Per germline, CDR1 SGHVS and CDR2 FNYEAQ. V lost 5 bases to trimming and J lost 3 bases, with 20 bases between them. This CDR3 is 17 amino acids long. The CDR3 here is CASSLGEGQRNNQPQHF. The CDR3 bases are TGTGCCAGCAGCCTTGGGGAGGGGCAGAGGAACAATCAGCCCCAGCATTTT. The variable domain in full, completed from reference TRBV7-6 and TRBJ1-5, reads GAGVSQSPRYKVTKRGQDVALRCDPISGHVSLYWYRQALGQGPEFLTYFNYEAQQDKSGLPNDRFSAERPEGSISTLTIQRTEQRDSAMYRCASSLGEGQRNNQPQHFGDGTRLSIL.

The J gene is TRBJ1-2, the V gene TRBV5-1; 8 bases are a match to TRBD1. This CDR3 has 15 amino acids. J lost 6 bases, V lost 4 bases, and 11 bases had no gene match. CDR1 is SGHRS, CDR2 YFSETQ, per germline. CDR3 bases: TGCGCCAGCAGCGAGGGACAGGCGTTTTCGGATGGCTACACCTTC. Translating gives CASSEGQAFSDGYTF.

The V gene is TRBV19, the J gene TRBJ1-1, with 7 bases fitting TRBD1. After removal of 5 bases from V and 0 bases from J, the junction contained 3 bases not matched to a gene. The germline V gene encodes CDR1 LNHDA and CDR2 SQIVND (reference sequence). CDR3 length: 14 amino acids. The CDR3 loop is CASSGTVVNTEAFF. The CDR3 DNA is TGTGCCAGTAGTGGGACAGTAGTGAACACTGAAGCTTTCTTT.

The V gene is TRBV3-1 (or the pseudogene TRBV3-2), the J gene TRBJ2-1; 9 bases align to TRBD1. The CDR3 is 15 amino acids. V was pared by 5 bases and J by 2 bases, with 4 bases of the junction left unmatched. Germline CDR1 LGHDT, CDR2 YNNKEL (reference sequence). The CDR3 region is CASSSGTGPYNEQFF. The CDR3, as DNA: TGTGCCAGCAGCTCCGGGACAGGGCCCTACAATGAGCAGTTCTTC.

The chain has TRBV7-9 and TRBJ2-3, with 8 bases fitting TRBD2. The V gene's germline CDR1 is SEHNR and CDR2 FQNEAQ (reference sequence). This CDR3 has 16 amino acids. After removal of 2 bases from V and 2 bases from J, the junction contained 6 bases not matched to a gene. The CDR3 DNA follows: TGTGCCAGCAGCTTATTCGCTAGCGGGTTCACAGATACGCAGTATTTT. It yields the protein CASSLFASGFTDTQYF.

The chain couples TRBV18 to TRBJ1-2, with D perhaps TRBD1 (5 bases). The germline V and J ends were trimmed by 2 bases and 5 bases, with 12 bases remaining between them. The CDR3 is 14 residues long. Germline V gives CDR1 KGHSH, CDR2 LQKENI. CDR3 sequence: CASSPTQGSYGYTF. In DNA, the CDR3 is TGTGCCAGCTCACCAACTCAGGGATCGTATGGCTACACCTTC.

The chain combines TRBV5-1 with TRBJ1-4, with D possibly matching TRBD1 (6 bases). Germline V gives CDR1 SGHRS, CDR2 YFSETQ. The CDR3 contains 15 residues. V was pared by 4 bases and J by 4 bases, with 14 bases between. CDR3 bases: TGCGCCAGCAGCCCCTCCGGACAGAATAATGAAAAACTGTTTTTT. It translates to CASSPSGQNNEKLFF.

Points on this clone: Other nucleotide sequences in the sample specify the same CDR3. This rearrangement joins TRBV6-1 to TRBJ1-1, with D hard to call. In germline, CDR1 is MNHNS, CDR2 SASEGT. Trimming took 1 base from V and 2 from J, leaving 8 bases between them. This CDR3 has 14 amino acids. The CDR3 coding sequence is TGTGCCAGCAGTGAAGAGGCGGCCAACACTGAAGCTTTCTTT. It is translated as CASSEEAANTEAFF.

The CDR3 DNA follows: TGTGCCAGCAGCCCCTCGCGAGCGGGAGGTCCCGGGGAGCTGTTTTTT. Its protein product is CASSPSRAGGPGELFF. The chain uses TRBV3-1 (or the pseudogene TRBV3-2) and TRBJ2-2, with TRBD2 matching 9 bases. Germline V lookup: CDR1 LGHDT, CDR2 YNNKEL (reference sequence). J lost 6 bases, V lost 4 bases, and 9 bases had no gene match. The CDR3 is 16 amino acids.

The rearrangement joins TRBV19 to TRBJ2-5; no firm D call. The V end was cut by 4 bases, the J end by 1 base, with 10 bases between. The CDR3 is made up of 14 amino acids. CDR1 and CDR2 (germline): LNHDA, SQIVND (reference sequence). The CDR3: CASSRRHLQETQYF. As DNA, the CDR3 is TGTGCCAGTAGTAGACGACACCTCCAAGAGACCCAGTACTTC.

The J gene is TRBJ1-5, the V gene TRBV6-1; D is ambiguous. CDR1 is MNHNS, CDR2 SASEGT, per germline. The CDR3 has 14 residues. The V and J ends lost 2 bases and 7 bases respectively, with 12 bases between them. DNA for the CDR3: TGTGCCAGCAGTGAATCTCCAGGTCGACAGCCCCAGCATTTT. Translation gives CASSESPGRQPQHF.

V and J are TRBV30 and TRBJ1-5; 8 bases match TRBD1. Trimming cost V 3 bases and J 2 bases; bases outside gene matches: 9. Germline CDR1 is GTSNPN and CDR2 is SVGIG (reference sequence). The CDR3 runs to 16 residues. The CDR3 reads CAWSSGQGDGNQPQHF. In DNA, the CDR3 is TGTGCCTGGAGCAGTGGACAGGGAGACGGCAATCAGCCCCAGCATTTT.

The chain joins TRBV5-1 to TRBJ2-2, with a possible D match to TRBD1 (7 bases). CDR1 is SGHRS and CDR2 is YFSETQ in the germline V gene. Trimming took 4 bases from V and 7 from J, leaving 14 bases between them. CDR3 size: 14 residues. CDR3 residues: CASSKDREDGELFF. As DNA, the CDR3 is TGCGCCAGCAGCAAAGACAGGGAGGACGGGGAGCTGTTTTTT.

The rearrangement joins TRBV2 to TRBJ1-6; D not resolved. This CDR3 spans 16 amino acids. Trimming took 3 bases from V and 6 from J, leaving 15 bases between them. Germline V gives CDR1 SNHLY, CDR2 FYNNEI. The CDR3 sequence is CASSEHGSIANSPLHF. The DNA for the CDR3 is TGTGCCAGCAGTGAGCACGGGTCAATCGCTAATTCACCCCTCCACTTT.

Written as DNA, the CDR3 is TGTGCCAGTAGTATCTTCAGGGGGCCTATCACCGGGGAGCTGTTTTTT. It specifies CASSIFRGPITGELFF. The V gene is TRBV19, the J gene TRBJ2-2, with 8 bases that match TRBD1. After removal of 3 bases from V and 4 bases from J, the junction contained 7 bases not matched to a gene. CDR3 length: 16 residues. Germline CDR1 reads LNHDA; CDR2 reads SQIVND (reference sequence).

The CDR3 loop is CASSEDSGSGEQYF. CDR3 in DNA: TGTGCCAGCAGTGAGGATAGCGGGAGTGGTGAGCAGTACTTC. This sequence joins TRBV2 and TRBJ2-7; 9 positions match TRBD2. CDR1 and CDR2 from the germline V gene are SNHLY and FYNNEI. The CDR3 has 14 amino acids. With 3 bases clipped from V and 7 bases from J, the junction kept 7 bases outside the gene matches.

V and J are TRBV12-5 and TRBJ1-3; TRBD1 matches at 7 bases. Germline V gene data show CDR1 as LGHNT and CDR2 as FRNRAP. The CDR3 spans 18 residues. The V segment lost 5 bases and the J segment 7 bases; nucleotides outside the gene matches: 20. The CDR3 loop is CASGKPQGPRGFPNTIYF. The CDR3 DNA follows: TGTGCTAGTGGTAAACCACAGGGGCCAAGGGGGTTTCCGAACACCATATATTTT.

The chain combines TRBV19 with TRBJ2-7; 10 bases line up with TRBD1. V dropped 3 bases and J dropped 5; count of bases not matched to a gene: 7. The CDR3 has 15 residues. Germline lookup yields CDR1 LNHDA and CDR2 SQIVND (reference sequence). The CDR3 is CASSITGTGANEQYF. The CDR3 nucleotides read TGTGCCAGTAGTATCACCGGGACAGGGGCAAACGAGCAGTACTTC.

The CDR3 sequence: CASNTGLLQAMNTEAFF. In nucleotides, the CDR3 is TGCGCCAGCAATACAGGGCTTTTACAGGCAATGAACACTGAAGCTTTCTTT. V usage is TRBV5-1 and J usage is TRBJ1-1; perhaps TRBD1 as D (6 bases). With 6 bases removed from V and 0 bases from J, the gap between germline ends came to 21 bases. The CDR3 contains 17 residues. Germline V gene lookup returns CDR1 SGHRS and CDR2 YFSETQ. The full variable domain, completed using reference TRBV5-1 and TRBJ1-1, is KAGVTQTPRYLIKTRGQQVTLSCSPISGHRSVSWYQQTPGQGLQFLFEYFSETQRNKGNFPGRFSGRQFSNSRSEMNVSTLELGDSALYLCASNTGLLQAMNTEAFFGQGTRLTVV.

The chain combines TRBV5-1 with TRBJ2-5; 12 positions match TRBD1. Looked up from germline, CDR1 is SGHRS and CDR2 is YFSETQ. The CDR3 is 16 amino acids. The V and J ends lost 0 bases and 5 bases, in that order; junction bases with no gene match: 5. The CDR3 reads CASSLEGTGGAETQYF. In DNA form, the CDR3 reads TGCGCCAGCAGCTTGGAGGGGACAGGGGGCGCGGAGACCCAGTACTTC.

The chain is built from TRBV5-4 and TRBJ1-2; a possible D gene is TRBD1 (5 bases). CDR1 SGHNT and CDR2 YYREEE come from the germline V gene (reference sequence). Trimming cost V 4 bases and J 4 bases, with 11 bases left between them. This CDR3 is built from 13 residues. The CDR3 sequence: CASSTGTLYGYTF. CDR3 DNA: TGTGCCAGCAGCACCGGGACTCTCTATGGCTACACCTTC.

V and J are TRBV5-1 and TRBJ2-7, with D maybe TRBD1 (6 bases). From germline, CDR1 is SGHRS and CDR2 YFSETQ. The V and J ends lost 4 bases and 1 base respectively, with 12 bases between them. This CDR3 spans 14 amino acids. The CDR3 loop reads CASSGQGLSYEQYF. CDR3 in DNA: TGCGCCAGCAGCGGGCAGGGGTTGTCCTACGAGCAGTACTTC.

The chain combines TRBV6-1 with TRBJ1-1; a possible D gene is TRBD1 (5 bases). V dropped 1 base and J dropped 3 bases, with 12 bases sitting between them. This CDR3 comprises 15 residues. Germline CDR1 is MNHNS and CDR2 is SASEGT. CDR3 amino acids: CASSEGGGVDTEAFF. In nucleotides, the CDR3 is TGTGCCAGCAGTGAAGGGGGGGGAGTAGACACTGAAGCTTTCTTT.

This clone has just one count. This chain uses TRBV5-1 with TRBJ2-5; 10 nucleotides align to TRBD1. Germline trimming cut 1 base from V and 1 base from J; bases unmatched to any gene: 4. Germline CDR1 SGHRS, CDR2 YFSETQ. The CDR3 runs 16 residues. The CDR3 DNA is TGCGCCAGCAGCTTGTTGGGACAGGGGATCCAAGAGACCCAGTACTTC. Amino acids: CASSLLGQGIQETQYF. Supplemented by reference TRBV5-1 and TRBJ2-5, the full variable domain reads KAGVTQTPRYLIKTRGQQVTLSCSPISGHRSVSWYQQTPGQGLQFLFEYFSETQRNKGNFPGRFSGRQFSNSRSEMNVSTLELGDSALYLCASSLLGQGIQETQYFGPGTRLLVL.

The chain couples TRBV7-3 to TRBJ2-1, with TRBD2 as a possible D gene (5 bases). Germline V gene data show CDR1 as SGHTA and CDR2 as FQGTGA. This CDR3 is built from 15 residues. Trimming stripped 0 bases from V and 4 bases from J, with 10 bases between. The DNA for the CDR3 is TGTGCCAGCAGCTTAACCGGGAAGTATTACAATGAGCAGTTCTTC. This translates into CASSLTGKYYNEQFF.

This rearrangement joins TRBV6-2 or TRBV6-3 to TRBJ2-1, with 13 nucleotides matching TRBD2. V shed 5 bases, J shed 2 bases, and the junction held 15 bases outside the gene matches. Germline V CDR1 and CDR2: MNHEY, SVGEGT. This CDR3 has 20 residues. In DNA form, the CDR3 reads TGTGCCAGCAGTAAAGGCCGGGACAGGGGACTAGCGGGAACCTACAATGAGCAGTTCTTC. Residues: CASSKGRDRGLAGTYNEQFF.

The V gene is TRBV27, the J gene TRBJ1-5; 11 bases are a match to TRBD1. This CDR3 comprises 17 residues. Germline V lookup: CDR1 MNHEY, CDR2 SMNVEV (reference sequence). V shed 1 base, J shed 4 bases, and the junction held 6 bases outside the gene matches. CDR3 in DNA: TGTGCCAGCAGTTTATTTTCCGGGACAGGGGGGAATCAGCCCCAGCATTTT. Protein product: CASSLFSGTGGNQPQHF.

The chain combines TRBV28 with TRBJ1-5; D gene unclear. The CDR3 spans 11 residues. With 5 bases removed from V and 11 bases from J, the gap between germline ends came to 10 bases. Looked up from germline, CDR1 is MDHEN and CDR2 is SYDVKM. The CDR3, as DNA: TGTGCCAGCAGTCCCTCCTCGGCCCAGCATTTT. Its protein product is CASSPSSAQHF.

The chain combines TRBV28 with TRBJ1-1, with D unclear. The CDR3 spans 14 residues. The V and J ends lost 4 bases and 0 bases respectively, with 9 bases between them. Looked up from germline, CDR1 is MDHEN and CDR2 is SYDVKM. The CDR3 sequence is CASSSWALNTEAFF. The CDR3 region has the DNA TGTGCCAGCAGTTCTTGGGCCTTGAACACTGAAGCTTTCTTT.